The TCR beta chain described here comes from a study of cytomegalovirus exposure and HLA in healthy donors. With 7 bases removed from V and 1 base from J, the gap between germline ends came to 18 bases. This CDR3 is 16 amino acids long. The V gene's germline CDR1 is SEHNR and CDR2 FQNEAQ (reference sequence). Overall study results and limits: Accurate HLA-A and HLA-B prediction from TCR beta sequences was reported for most subjects. Cytomegalovirus status was reportedly diagnosed by the classifier with high sensitivity and specificity. The study put some 150 TCR beta chains on its list as cytomegalovirus-associated.

Turning to this clone: Its antigen is as yet unknown.

PCR employed 60 Vbeta and 13 Jbeta primers. Per the original methods: In a later analysis, some 80 million unique TCR beta chains included roughly 11 million shared by two or more donors. The data were produced by immunoSEQ multiplex PCR, yet TCRdb's version contains in-frame clones alone and is incomplete. The V and J calls and clone size come from that table; D and trimming were worked out from the DNA. The sample records around 180,000 clones, 80% to 85% being singletons. The sequence was collected from a boy aged 5-17 years in good health and CMV-seronegative. Sequenced material: PBMCs. The chain links TRBV7-9 to TRBJ2-3, with a weak D call TRBD1 (6 bases). Written as DNA, the CDR3 is TGTGCCAGCACTCCGCAGGGGATGGGGGGCACAGATACGCAGTATTTT. This sequence encodes CASTPQGMGGTDTQYF.